The T cell receptor (beta chain) under discussion was sequenced for a study of cytomegalovirus exposure and HLA in healthy donors (dated by TCRdb to about 2017). General notes on the study: In an earlier analysis of 450 to 750 of the donors, roughly 300 Gb of sequence data and 120 million or so unique TCR beta sequences from roughly 190 million T cells were reported. Approximately 310 gigabases of sequencing data and tens of millions of unique TCR sequences were included in an early release covering roughly 600 HLA-typed donors. Of the 350 to 450 genotyped donors, around 81% fell in the genetic ancestry cluster associated with self-reported Caucasian donors. The study aimed to test whether signatures of past pathogen exposure could be identified by cataloging public T cell receptors. The T cell repertoires of several hundred subjects were profiled by immunosequencing and related to cytomegalovirus serostatus. A separate validation cohort of over 95 different subjects was used in addition to the roughly 640-subject first cohort. The study combined high-throughput TCR immunosequencing, statistical association of individual TCRs with disease status, and machine learning to predict cytomegalovirus infection status. A later analysis re-analyzed previously published TCR beta repertoires from 650 to 800 donors and added high-resolution HLA genotyping to study TCR occurrence patterns. Rather than using new phenotypic data, the later analysis identified candidate immune exposures from TCR beta sequences and from how often those sequences occurred across donors. To decide whether each TCR beta V gene segment behaved as functional or pseudogenic, an earlier analysis of some 600 of the donors relied on high-throughput TCR beta sequencing. Donor age, sex, ethnicity and CMV serostatus were compiled together with the repertoire data. A later genetic analysis used genome-wide SNP genotypes for about 60% of the roughly 700 donors, treating that subset as a discovery cohort. Every repertoire in the discovery cohort had been generated on one and the same sequencing platform. Both class I and class II loci were covered by HLA typing, at four-digit resolution. Typing coverage varied by locus: roughly 629-640 donors for A, B, C, DRB1 and DQB1; approximately 500 for DQA1; approximately 610 for DPA1; approximately 450 for DPB1. Roughly five DR-DQ haplotypes were handled as single units for association and clustering because linkage in the cohort was strong. Across some 400 genotyped donors of the cohort, an average of 235,054 unique TCR beta nucleotide sequences per donor were sequenced, and roughly 20% of those sequences were non-productive. General findings and caveats noted by the study authors: Cytomegalovirus status was reported to be diagnosed by the classifier with high specificity and sensitivity in both the original and validation cohorts. A further reported finding was that TCR beta sequences accurately predicted the HLA-A and HLA-B alleles for most subjects in the first cohort. CMV serostatus was the only immune exposure information available for the cohort. Most TCR sequences were observed very rarely across donors, whereas some public TCRs were present in many individuals. A cluster of highly shared sequence variants was judged likely to be a technical artifact of the sequencing pipeline. The study listed approximately 150 TCR beta chains as associated with cytomegalovirus. According to a later genetic analysis, donors in an Asian-associated ancestry cluster had fewer N-insertions in productive TCRs than the approximately 670-donor mean. In a later analysis, the rate of TCR association differed among HLA loci, with DRB1 alleles having the most associated TCRs and HLA-C alleles having the fewest. A later genetic analysis associated a missense DCLRE1C variant with V-gene and J-gene trimming of TCR beta chains, and an independent cohort replicated the association. Strong co-occurrence of HLA alleles, especially DR and DQ, made assigning TCR associations to individual alleles difficult. A later analysis found that most CMV-associated TCR beta chains appeared HLA-restricted, with HLA associations seemingly driven largely by CMV exposure. Because some donors lacked HLA typing at each locus, the association tests relied only on the typed subset. A few of the identified cytomegalovirus-associated TCR beta chains were confirmed in vitro to be specific for cytomegalovirus antigens. The authors suggested that the approach could potentially be extended to other disease states and immunological phenotypes. Because counts were too low, roughly 17 rarely observed V segments, including chromosome 9 orphons, were left out of the earlier analysis of about 500 of the donors. Roughly uniform sequencing depth across donors was assumed in presence/absence analyses, although this assumption may not hold. According to a later analysis, parvovirus B19, influenza, CMV and Epstein-Barr virus appeared linked to several top co-occurrence clusters. A later analysis associated 17,000 or so TCR beta sequences with specific HLA alleles at a false discovery rate of 0.05. The cohort was sequenced for TCR beta chains only, and without alpha or paired-chain data the features that could be detected were limited. Linkage disequilibrium might explain the correlated functional status among segregating V segments, but an unknown experimental factor could not be ruled out. An earlier analysis of approximately 570 of the donors showed that most TCR beta V segments appeared in productive rearrangements either about 90% or about 30% of the time, which broadly matched IMGT annotations. In a later analysis, HLA-associated TCR beta chains were found to be more clonally expanded and to have lower generation probabilities than equally common non-associated chains.

This clone was counted between two and nine times. This receptor's antigen is unknown. Base qualities are not provided; no much larger clone lies one nucleotide away. The cohort consisted of some 730 healthy bone marrow donors. Cohort members were all nominally healthy when sampled, although unrecorded immune exposures were likely present. The donor was CMV seropositive and belonged to the group of a few hundred seropositive cohort members. Each donor provided a peripheral blood sample, and peripheral blood mononuclear cells were used for TCR beta sequencing. The Qiagen DNeasy Blood Extraction Kit was used to extract genomic DNA from the blood cell samples. The library was obtained by the immunoSEQ multiplex PCR assay. For the multiplex PCR, a mixture combining 60 forward primers for TCR Vbeta segments and 13 reverse primers for TCR Jbeta segments was used. The CDR3 region of rearranged TCR beta genes was amplified from genomic DNA by a multiplex PCR assay. The amplified TCR beta libraries were sequenced on the Illumina HiSeq System as 87-base-pair reads. Concerning the study's data processing: A later analysis counted some 74 million unique TCR beta chains across the 690 or so repertoires, and some 11 million of these chains were shared by at least two donors. Raw reads were error-corrected and collapsed into unique sequences with a nearest-neighbor algorithm that merged closely related sequences to remove PCR and sequencing errors. Alignment of CDR3 sequences to IMGT reference sequences was used to assign V, D and J gene segments. For a sequence to be retained, a match of at least six nucleotides to both a V gene segment and a J gene segment was required. Rearrangements were called productive when the CDR3 lacked stop codons and stayed in frame with V and J; all others were non-productive. CDR3 was defined according to IMGT convention as the region running from the second conserved V-encoded cysteine to the conserved J-encoded phenylalanine. The earlier analysis of 500 to 650 of the donors excluded any sequence lacking an unambiguous match to a single V gene segment. In an earlier analysis of several hundred of the donors, a V segment was called functional when productive rearrangements were above 56.7%, and segregating when the standard deviation between donors exceeded 5%. A statistical classification framework was developed to diagnose cytomegalovirus status using the catalog of TCR beta chain sequences. A later analysis assigned V and J genes by comparing TCR nucleotide sequences with IMGT/GENE-DB human TR gene sequences. Using the TCRdist pipeline, a later analysis assigned CDR3 sequences along with most-parsimonious VDJ recombination scenarios. A later analysis defined each TCR beta chain by its CDR3 amino acid sequence plus V-gene family, and excluded reads lacking a unique V-gene family. As a way to deal with suspected cross-contamination and a sequencing artifact, a later analysis dropped hundreds of nucleotide sequences that were highly shared and had low generation probability. A later analysis calculated a clonal expansion index for each public chain from normalized within-repertoire ranks of inferred template counts. In a later analysis, generation probabilities were computed with a VDJ recombination model fitted to out-of-frame rearrangements, and the resulting probabilities were checked against IGoR. A later analysis scored TCR-TCR, TCR-HLA and TCR-CMV co-occurrence with hypergeometric tests, applying a repertoire-size bias correction to TCR pairs. False discovery rates were estimated in a later analysis by permuting HLA or CMV assignments 20 times. A later analysis grouped co-occurring TCRs with DBSCAN, adding TCRdist sequence similarity when clustering within HLA-allele-positive subsets. Repertoires with fewer than 30,000 or more than 120,000 public chains, plus five repertoires with anomalous nucleotide sharing, were excluded from co-occurrence clustering. TCRdb stores this immuneACCESS table with in-frame sequences only. Part of the clones is absent; in the studies checked, under half of the shortfall reflects unresolved V genes, and no reason is known for the rest. D and trimming were read from the DNA, whereas the V and J calls and clone size are those reported in that table. The sample contains about 110,000 clones, 74% of them found a single time. Of the sample, around 15% falls within the top ten clones.

Sequencing was carried out using PBMCs. The TCR comes from a middle-aged woman in good health and CMV-seropositive.

The CDR3 here reads CASSLAGTGELFF. The DNA is as follows: TGTGCCAGCAGCTTGGCGGGAACCGGGGAGCTGTTTTTT. This receptor chain uses TRBV5-5 and TRBJ2-2; TRBD2 might be the D gene, on 5 matching bases. The germline ends are 5 bases apart after V is trimmed by 0 bases and J by 5 bases. The CDR3 sequence holds 13 residues, the cysteine and phenylalanine included. The read is trimmed to its CDR3 DNA, 39 bases read in frame from base 1. Looking up the germline V gene (reference sequence) yields CDR1 SGHKS and CDR2 YYEKEE.